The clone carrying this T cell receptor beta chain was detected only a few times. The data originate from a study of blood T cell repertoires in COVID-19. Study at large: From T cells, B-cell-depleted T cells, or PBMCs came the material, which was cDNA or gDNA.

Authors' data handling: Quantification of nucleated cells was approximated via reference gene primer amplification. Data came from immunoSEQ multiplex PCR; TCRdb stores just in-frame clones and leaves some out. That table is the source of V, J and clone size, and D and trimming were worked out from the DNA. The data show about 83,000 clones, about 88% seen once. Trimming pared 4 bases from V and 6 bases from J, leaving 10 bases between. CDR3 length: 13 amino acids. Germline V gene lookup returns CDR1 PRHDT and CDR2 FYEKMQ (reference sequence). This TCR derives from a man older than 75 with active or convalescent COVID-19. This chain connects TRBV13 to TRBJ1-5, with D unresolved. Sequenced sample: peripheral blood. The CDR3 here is CASSSRRGQPQHF. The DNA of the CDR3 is TGTGCCAGCAGCTCGCGCCGGGGTCAGCCCCAGCATTTT. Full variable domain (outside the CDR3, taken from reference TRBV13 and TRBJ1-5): AAGVIQSPRHLIKEKRETATLKCYPIPRHDTVYWYQQGPGQDPQFLISFYEKMQSDKGSIPDRFSAQQFSDYHSELNMSSLELGDSALYFCASSSRRGQPQHFGDGTRLSIL.